The following is a T cell receptor (beta chain) sequence with its context. Its antigen is as yet unknown. PCR involved 60 Vbeta and 13 Jbeta primers. TCRdb keeps only in-frame clones here, not all; method: immunoSEQ multiplex PCR. The sample shows roughly 150,000 clones, roughly 80% of them seen only once. These data come from a study of cytomegalovirus exposure and HLA in healthy donors. Study-level findings and limits: V- and J-gene trimming of TCR beta was linked (in a later analysis) to a missense DCLRE1C variant. Later work found most CMV-associated TCR beta chains apparently HLA-restricted.

The CDR3 runs 15 residues. Trimming cost V 1 base and J 0 bases, with 7 bases left between them. The germline V gene encodes CDR1 LGHNA and CDR2 YNFKEQ. The gene calls are TRBV4-2 and TRBJ2-1, with D unclear. The clonotype comes from a man in his fifties in good health and CMV-seropositive. The sequencing sample was made of PBMCs. The CDR3 DNA follows: TGTGCCAGCAGCCAAGCATGGAGCTCCTACAATGAGCAGTTCTTC. As protein: CASSQAWSSYNEQFF.